This T cell receptor (beta chain) was captured by sequencing in a study of vaccination effects on CD4 cells after COVID-19. The CDR3 is 13 amino acids. The germline V gene has CDR1 MNHEY and CDR2 SVGAGI. V gave up 5 bases and J gave up 3 bases, with 11 bases separating them. Before any sequencing was done, the ViraFEST assay used viral peptide pools to expand antigen-specific CD4+ T cells. Following a roughly ten-day culture, CD4+ T cells were purified. Two doses of either BNT162b2 or mRNA-1273 were given to each participant. Cultures received IL-2 medium that replaced half the medium on days 3 and 7. Generated by immunoSEQ multiplex PCR, the TCRdb table keeps only in-frame clones and is missing some. The repertoire holds some 24,000 clones, with around four fifths as singletons. About this clone: What it binds is unknown.

The sequence was collected from a human donor who received a COVID-19 vaccine. Sequencing was performed on CD4+ T cells from PBMCs cultured with HCoV-NL63 spike peptides, taken after COVID-19 vaccination. The genes are TRBV6-5 and TRBJ2-7, with D perhaps TRBD1 (6 bases). In DNA, the CDR3 is TGTGCCAGCAGTAAGACAGGAGACTACGAGCAGTACTTC. It translates to CASSKTGDYEQYF.